This TCR beta chain was sequenced in a study of shared clonotypes between healthy human individuals. As to this clone: Its antigen is not identified.

The CDR3 loop spans 14 amino acids. Germline V lookup: CDR1 MNHEY, CDR2 SMNVEV (reference sequence). V shed 6 bases and J shed 4 bases, with 15 bases lying between them. Study outcomes and limitations: All-four-donor shared clonotypes had higher generation probabilities than non-shared clonotypes did. Sampling used blood alone; tissue repertoires probably differ. Represented diversity, genetic and exposure-history alike, was limited by few donors.

Sorted-subset replicate PCRs used 200 ng DNA, 30,000 or so T cell genomes. Generated by immunoSEQ multiplex PCR, the TCRdb table keeps only in-frame clones and is missing some. The data show roughly 600,000 clones, with roughly 98% seen just once and 0.3% to 0.35% held by the top ten. Naive CD8 cells lacked CD45RO and underwent positive selection for CCR7, leaving out terminally differentiated effector memory CD45RA+ cells. This sequence originates from a man aged 25-40 years in good health. The sequenced sample consisted of naive CD8+ T cells sorted from blood. The chain couples TRBV27 to TRBJ1-1, with D perhaps TRBD1 (5 bases). CDR3: CASSRTGIGTEAFF. In DNA form, the CDR3 reads TGTGCCAGCAGCCGCACAGGAATCGGCACTGAAGCTTTCTTT.